This TCR beta chain was profiled in a study of T cells in Graves' hyperthyroidism and ophthalmopathy. Study conclusions and caveats: Blood samples included most of the expanded thyroid clonotypes exceeding 0.001. Model-based prediction identified ophthalmopathy a median roughly six months prior to its onset.

TCR beta CDR3 region amplification was performed from RNA transcripts. A set of HTBI primers served as the primers for a first-round RT-PCR of the TCR CDR3. TCRdb independently ran MiXCR on the multiplex PCR reads; one entry per CDR3 protein. Of hundreds of thousands of distinct CDR3 sequences in the sample, around 13% were seen once. Criteria for exclusion of patients were uncontrolled infection, other autoimmune disease, pregnancy or lactation. This clonotype was detected only a few times. Its specificity is not known. Source material: blood. This sequence originates from a woman between 18 and 29 years old with Graves' hyperthyroidism.

The CDR3, as DNA: TGCAGTGCACTAATAACAGGAAACTACGAGCAGTACTTC. It encodes CSALITGNYEQYF. The V and J genes are TRBV20-1 and TRBJ2-7, with D possibly matching TRBD1 (5 bases). The CDR3 totals 13 residues. Germline V gene sequence: CDR1 DFQATT, CDR2 SNEGSKA (reference sequence). The ends were cut back, 6 bases at V and 3 bases at J, with 15 bases in the middle.